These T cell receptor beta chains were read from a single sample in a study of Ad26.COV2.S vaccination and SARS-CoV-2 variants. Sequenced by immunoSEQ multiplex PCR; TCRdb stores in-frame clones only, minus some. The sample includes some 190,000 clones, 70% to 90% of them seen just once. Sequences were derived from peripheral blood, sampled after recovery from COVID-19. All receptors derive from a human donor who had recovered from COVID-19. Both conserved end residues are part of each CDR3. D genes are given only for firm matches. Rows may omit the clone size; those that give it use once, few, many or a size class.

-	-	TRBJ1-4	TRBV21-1	TGTGCCAGCAGCGAGACTTATGAAAAACTGTTTTTT	CASSETYEKLFF
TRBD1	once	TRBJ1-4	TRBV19	TGTGCCAGTAACAGGGGCAGAGGAAATGAAAAACTGTTTTTT	CASNRGRGNEKLFF
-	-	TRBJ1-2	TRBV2	TGTGCCAGCAATGACCGGGCCCGCGGCGGCTATGGCTACACCTTC	CASNDRARGGYGYTF
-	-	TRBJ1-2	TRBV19	TGTGCCAGTAGTAGTATCGGGGGGCGATCATTAGGCTACACCTTC	CASSSIGGRSLGYTF
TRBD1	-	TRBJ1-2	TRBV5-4	TGTGCCAGCAGCCCGGACAGGATAAACTATGGCTACACCTTC	CASSPDRINYGYTF
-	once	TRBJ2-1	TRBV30	TGTGCCTGGAGTGTGGACTACAATGAGCAGTTCTTC	CAWSVDYNEQFF
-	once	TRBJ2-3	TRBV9	TGTGCCAGCAGCGGGGGGGCGGGGGCCCCAGATACGCAGTATTTT	CASSGGAGAPDTQYF
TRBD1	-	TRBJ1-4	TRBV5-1	TGCGCCAGCAGCTCGACAGGGGCCCTTAATGAAAAACTGTTTTTT	CASSSTGALNEKLFF
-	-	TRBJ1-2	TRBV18	TGTGCCAGCTCACCACCGTCTTTAGGGTCCCTCTATGGCTACACCTTC	CASSPPSLGSLYGYTF
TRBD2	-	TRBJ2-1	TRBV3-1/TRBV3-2	TGTGCCAGCAGCTCCCGGCGGGAGTACAATGAGCAGTTCTTC	CASSSRREYNEQFF
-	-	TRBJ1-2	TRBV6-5	TGTGCCAGCAGGGTGGGAGTAAACTATGGCTACACCTTC	CASRVGVNYGYTF
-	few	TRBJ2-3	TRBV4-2	TGTGCCAGCAGCCAAGAAGGCGAAGCGATAGTGGGTACGCAGTATTTT	CASSQEGEAIVGTQYF
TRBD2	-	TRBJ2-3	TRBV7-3	TGTGCCAGCAGCTTAAGGTGGGGCAGCGGGGGGACTAGCACAGATACGCAGTATTTT	CASSLRWGSGGTSTDTQYF
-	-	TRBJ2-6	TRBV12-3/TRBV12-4	TGTGCCAGCGCTGGTCCCCAAGGCGTCCTGACTTTC	CASAGPQGVLTF
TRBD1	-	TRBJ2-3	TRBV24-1	TGTGCCACCAGTGAAGCCGGGACAGGGTTTGCAGATACGCAGTATTTT	CATSEAGTGFADTQYF
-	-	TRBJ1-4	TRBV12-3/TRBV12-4	TGTGCCAGCACCCTGGACACTCTTGAAAAACTGTTTTTT	CASTLDTLEKLFF
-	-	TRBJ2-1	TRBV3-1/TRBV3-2	TGTGCCAGCAGCCAAGGAACAGGGAACAATGAGCAGTTCTTC	CASSQGTGNNEQFF
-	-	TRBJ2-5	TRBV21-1	TGTGCCAGCAGCGTACGGACGGTCCAAGAGACCCAGTACTTC	CASSVRTVQETQYF
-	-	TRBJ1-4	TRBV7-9	TGTGCCAGCAGCCTGACGGGCCCTAATGAAAAACTGTTTTTT	CASSLTGPNEKLFF
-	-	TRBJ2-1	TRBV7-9	TGTGCCAGCGTTCTCAAGGGGGTCAGAAGCAATGAGCAGTTCTTC	CASVLKGVRSNEQFF
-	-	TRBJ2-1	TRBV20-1	TGCAGTGCTAGCGCGCTGAGTGAGCAGTTCTTC	CSASALSEQFF
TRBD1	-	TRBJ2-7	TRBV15	TGTGCCACCAGCAGAGAATTCCGGGACAGGTCTTTCGAGCAGTACTTC	CATSREFRDRSFEQYF
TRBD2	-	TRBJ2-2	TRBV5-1	TGCGCCAGCAGCTTGGACCCTAGCGGAAACACCGGGGAGCTGTTTTTT	CASSLDPSGNTGELFF
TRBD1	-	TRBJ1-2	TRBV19	TGTGCCAGTAGTATGATGGGACAGGGGATCGGCTATGGCTACACCTTC	CASSMMGQGIGYGYTF
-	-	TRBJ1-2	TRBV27	TGTGCCAGCAGTTTTGGGGGGACGGGGGGCTACACCTTC	CASSFGGTGGYTF
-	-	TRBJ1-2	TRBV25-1	TGTGCCAGCAGTGAGAGCGCAGGGTACTTGAACTATGGCTACACCTTC	CASSESAGYLNYGYTF
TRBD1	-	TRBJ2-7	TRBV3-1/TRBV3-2	TGTGCCAGCAGCTACAGGGGCGGGTACGAGCAGTACTTC	CASSYRGGYEQYF
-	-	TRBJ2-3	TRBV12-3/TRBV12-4	TGTGCCAGCAGCCCCAGCACAGATACGCAGTATTTT	CASSPSTDTQYF
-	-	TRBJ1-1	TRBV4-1	TGCGCCAGCAGCCTTGGGGAGGGGTGGAACACTGAAGCTTTCTTT	CASSLGEGWNTEAFF
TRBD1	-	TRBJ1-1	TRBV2	TGTGCCAGCATCGGCAGGCAGGGGGTGGCTGAAGCTTTCTTT	CASIGRQGVAEAFF
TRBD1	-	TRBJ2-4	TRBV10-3	TGTGCCATCAGACAGGGGATGTCAAACATTCAGTACTTC	CAIRQGMSNIQYF
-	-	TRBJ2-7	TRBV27	TGTGCCAGCAGTTCTATCAACAGGGAGAGTAATAACTACGAGCAGTACTTC	CASSSINRESNNYEQYF
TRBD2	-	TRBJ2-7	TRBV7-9	TGTGCCAGCAGCTTTTGGCCGGGACTAGCGGGGGTCGAGCAGTACTTC	CASSFWPGLAGVEQYF
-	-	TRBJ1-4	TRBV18	TGTGCCAGCTCACCGAGTGGGGGCACAACTAATGAAAAACTGTTTTTT	CASSPSGGTTNEKLFF
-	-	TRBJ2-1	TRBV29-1	TGCAGCGTTACACAACAGGGGGGGAAGTTCTTC	CSVTQQGGKFF
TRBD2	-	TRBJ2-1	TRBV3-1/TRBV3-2	TGTGCCAGCAGCCCCGGCCCGGGACTAGCGGGGTTTAATGAGCAGTTCTTC	CASSPGPGLAGFNEQFF
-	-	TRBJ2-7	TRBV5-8	TGTGCCAGCAGCTTAGGGCAGTCCTACGAGCAGTACTTC	CASSLGQSYEQYF
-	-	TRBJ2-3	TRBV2	TGTGCCAGCAGCCTGGCAGGGTTTGCAGATACGCAGTATTTT	CASSLAGFADTQYF
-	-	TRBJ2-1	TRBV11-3	TGTGCCAGCAGCAACCGGGCCTCCGGCGGCAATGAGCAGTTCTTC	CASSNRASGGNEQFF
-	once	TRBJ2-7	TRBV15	TGTGCCACCAGCAACAGTCAGTACTACGAGCAGTACTTC	CATSNSQYYEQYF
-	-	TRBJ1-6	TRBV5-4	TGTGCCAGCAGCCCTTTCAGATGGGGAGACAATTCACCCCTCCACTTT	CASSPFRWGDNSPLHF
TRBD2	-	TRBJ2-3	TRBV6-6	TGTGCCAGCTACCGGACCGGGACTATAAGCACAGATACGCAGTATTTT	CASYRTGTISTDTQYF
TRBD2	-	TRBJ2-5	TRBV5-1	TGCGCCAGCAGATCCTCGGGACTAGCGGGCCGGGAGACCCAGTACTTC	CASRSSGLAGRETQYF
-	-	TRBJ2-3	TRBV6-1	TGTGCCAGCAGTGAAACAGGAGGTGCGCAGTATTTT	CASSETGGAQYF
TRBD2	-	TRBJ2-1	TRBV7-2	TGTGCCAGCAGCGAGTTTAGCGGGGGCCTTTCCTACAATGAGCAGTTCTTC	CASSEFSGGLSYNEQFF
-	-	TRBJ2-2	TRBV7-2	TGTGCCAGCAGCTTAGTGTTGGACCCCTTAAGGGGAAGGGAGCTGTTTTTT	CASSLVLDPLRGRELFF
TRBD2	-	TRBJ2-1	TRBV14	TGTGCCAGCAGCCGGGGGCGGGCGGGAGGATACAATGAGCAGTTCTTC	CASSRGRAGGYNEQFF
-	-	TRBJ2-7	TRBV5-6	TGTGCCAGCAGCTTGGGGAATAGCGCCAAGCTCGAGCAGTACTTC	CASSLGNSAKLEQYF